Listed below are T cell receptor beta chains from one sample, sequenced in a study of cytomegalovirus exposure and HLA in healthy donors. TCRdb's copy holds only in-frame clones and misses some; the assay was immunoSEQ multiplex PCR. The data hold about 130,000 clones, with about 80% observed a single time. Sequenced: PBMCs. The origin of the receptors is a human donor in good health. CDR3s include the opening cysteine and the closing phenylalanine or tryptophan. D genes are given only for firm matches. Clone size, where shown, is once, few, many, or a class for clones that have expanded.

d_gene	v_gene	j_gene	abundance	CDR3aa	CDR3nt
.	TRBV7-8	TRBJ2-7	.	CASSPDPRGYEQYF	TGTGCCAGCAGCCCGGATCCCCGAGGATACGAGCAGTACTTC
.	TRBV28	TRBJ1-4	few	CASTTYFVGGRYGEKLFF	TGTGCCAGCACTACTTATTTCGTCGGGGGGCGGTATGGTGAAAAACTGTTTTTT
.	TRBV7-2	TRBJ1-1	once	CASRWALGRNTEAFF	TGTGCCAGCAGATGGGCCTTGGGCAGAAACACTGAAGCTTTCTTT
.	TRBV5-4	TRBJ2-7	.	CASSIPGRGFAYEQYF	TGTGCCAGCAGCATCCCAGGGAGGGGGTTTGCTTACGAGCAGTACTTC
.	TRBV10-1	TRBJ2-2	.	CASSLRTGELFF	TGCGCCAGCAGTCTTCGCACCGGGGAGCTGTTTTTT
TRBD1	TRBV9	TRBJ1-2	.	CASSAGTGNYGYTF	TGTGCCAGCAGCGCAGGGACAGGGAACTATGGCTACACCTTC
.	TRBV5-1	TRBJ2-4	.	CAPAGAKNIQYF	TGCGCCCCGGCAGGGGCCAAAAACATTCAGTACTTC
.	TRBV9	TRBJ2-3	few	CASSLRGADTQYF	TGTGCCAGCAGCTTACGTGGAGCGGACACGCAGTATTTT
TRBD2	TRBV7-8	TRBJ2-7	.	CASSLLAGGPDPYEQYF	TGTGCCAGCAGCTTACTAGCGGGGGGGCCAGACCCTTACGAGCAGTACTTC
.	TRBV7-9	TRBJ2-3	.	CASSLAPSDTQYF	TGTGCCAGCAGCTTAGCCCCATCAGATACGCAGTATTTT
.	TRBV9	TRBJ1-6	.	CASSATGNNSPLHF	TGTGCCAGCAGCGCAACAGGGAATAATTCACCCCTCCACTTT
.	TRBV6-5	TRBJ2-1	.	CASSLRTGYNEQFF	TGTGCCAGCAGTCTTCGGACTGGTTACAATGAGCAGTTCTTC
.	TRBV4-1	TRBJ1-4	.	CASTEMGFVNEKLFF	TGCGCCAGCACCGAAATGGGCTTCGTTAATGAAAAACTGTTTTTT
.	TRBV6-5	TRBJ1-4	.	CASRGTSEKLFF	TGTGCCAGCCGTGGGACATCTGAAAAACTGTTTTTT
.	TRBV13	TRBJ1-6	.	CASSLGQGGPLHF	TGTGCCAGCAGCTTAGGGCAGGGCGGACCCCTCCACTTT
TRBD1	TRBV7-2	TRBJ1-2	.	CASSFSAGGLGGGYTF	TGTGCCAGCAGCTTTTCTGCAGGGGGCTTGGGGGGTGGCTACACCTTC
TRBD2	TRBV6-1	TRBJ2-7	.	CATERAGGPEQYF	TGTGCCACAGAACGGGCGGGGGGGCCTGAGCAGTACTTC
TRBD2	TRBV7-7	TRBJ2-3	.	CASSSGGLTDTQYF	TGTGCTAGCAGCAGCGGGGGGCTCACAGATACGCAGTATTTT
.	TRBV21-1	TRBJ1-5	.	CASSDRDSINQPQHF	TGTGCCAGCAGCGACCGGGACAGCATAAATCAGCCCCAGCATTTT
TRBD2	TRBV5-4	TRBJ2-1	.	CASSLVGGAYNEQFF	TGTGCCAGCAGCTTAGTCGGGGGGGCCTACAATGAGCAGTTCTTC
.	TRBV11-2	TRBJ2-1	.	CASSMKLSGTEQFF	TGTGCCAGCAGCATGAAACTATCCGGGACAGAGCAGTTCTTC
TRBD1	TRBV5-1	TRBJ2-2	.	CASSLPQGDTGELFF	TGCGCCAGCAGCTTGCCACAGGGGGACACCGGGGAGCTGTTTTTT
TRBD2	TRBV11-2	TRBJ2-1	.	CASSVLLAGGPNEQFF	TGTGCCAGCAGCGTACTACTAGCGGGGGGGCCTAATGAGCAGTTCTTC
.	TRBV5-4	TRBJ2-5	.	CASSRAGTQETQYF	TGTGCCAGCAGTCGTGCCGGGACTCAAGAGACCCAGTACTTC
.	TRBV4-1	TRBJ1-5	.	CASSQWSAGSNQPQHF	TGCGCCAGCAGCCAATGGAGCGCTGGGAGCAATCAGCCCCAGCATTTT
TRBD2	TRBV2	TRBJ2-1	.	CASSDRLAGGYHEQFF	TGTGCCAGCAGTGATCGGCTAGCGGGGGGGTATCATGAGCAGTTCTTC
.	TRBV7-9	TRBJ2-7	.	CASSTYYEQYF	TGTGCCAGCAGCACATACTACGAGCAGTACTTC
TRBD1	TRBV5-1	TRBJ1-1	.	CASSGTGTSEAFF	TGCGCCAGCAGCGGGACAGGTACATCTGAAGCTTTCTTT
.	TRBV6-5	TRBJ1-2	.	CASSQTGTLNYGYTF	TGTGCCAGCAGTCAAACAGGGACCCTGAACTATGGCTACACCTTC
TRBD1	TRBV5-6	TRBJ1-3	.	CASSWMDRENTIYF	TGTGCCAGCAGCTGGATGGACAGGGAAAACACCATATATTTT
TRBD1	TRBV5-8	TRBJ2-5	.	CASSSDRGEQETQYF	TGTGCCAGCAGCTCGGACAGGGGAGAACAAGAGACCCAGTACTTC
.	TRBV28	TRBJ1-5	.	CASSPPRGSDQPQHF	TGTGCCAGCAGCCCACCCAGGGGATCGGATCAGCCCCAGCATTTT
TRBD2	TRBV9	TRBJ2-7	.	CASSGLAGVPRDEQYF	TGTGCCAGCAGCGGACTAGCGGGAGTCCCTAGGGACGAGCAGTACTTC
.	TRBV6-1	TRBJ1-5	few	CASSDRFSSQPQHF	TGTGCCAGCAGTGATCGTTTTTCCAGTCAGCCCCAGCATTTT
TRBD1	TRBV4-2	TRBJ2-2	.	CASSLGQQNTGELFF	TGTGCCAGCAGCCTGGGACAGCAGAACACCGGGGAGCTGTTTTTT
.	TRBV5-1	TRBJ1-1	.	CASSLVYSPTNTEAFF	TGCGCCAGCAGCTTGGTGTACTCCCCTACGAACACTGAAGCTTTCTTT
.	TRBV2	TRBJ2-1	.	CASSVDGSSYNEQFF	TGTGCCAGCAGTGTGGACGGGAGCTCCTACAATGAGCAGTTCTTC
.	TRBV7-8	TRBJ1-5	.	CASSFGGFQPQHF	TGTGCCAGCAGCTTCGGGGGATTCCAGCCCCAGCATTTT
.	TRBV4-1	TRBJ2-1	.	CASSQRLGEPDEQFF	TGCGCCAGCAGCCAAAGACTAGGGGAACCGGATGAGCAGTTCTTC
.	TRBV27	TRBJ2-7	.	CASSLRQGRGYEQYF	TGTGCCAGCAGTCTGCGGCAAGGCAGGGGATACGAGCAGTACTTC
TRBD1	TRBV7-9	TRBJ2-1	.	CASSPDREDNEQFF	TGTGCCAGCAGCCCGGACAGGGAAGACAATGAGCAGTTCTTC
.	TRBV7-9	TRBJ1-5	.	CSSSLGHSNQPQHF	TGTTCCAGCAGCTTAGGACATAGCAATCAGCCCCAGCATTTT
.	TRBV7-6	TRBJ2-7	.	CASSPHPTGEQYF	TGTGCCAGCAGCCCCCATCCTACTGGCGAGCAGTACTTC
.	TRBV6-1	TRBJ1-1	.	CATLRVANTEAFF	TGTGCCACCTTACGGGTAGCGAACACTGAAGCTTTCTTT
TRBD1	TRBV6-5	TRBJ1-2	.	CASSSSTGVLDGYTF	TGTGCCAGCAGTTCCTCGACAGGGGTATTGGATGGCTACACCTTC
TRBD1	TRBV11-2	TRBJ2-7	.	CASSVALDRGYEQYF	TGTGCCAGCAGCGTCGCCCTGGACAGGGGCTACGAGCAGTACTTC
TRBD1	TRBV13	TRBJ2-5	.	CASSVGQAEGAQYF	TGTGCCAGCAGTGTAGGACAGGCCGAAGGGGCCCAGTACTTC
TRBD2	TRBV7-9	TRBJ2-3	.	CASPARGGADTQYF	TGTGCCAGCCCGGCCCGGGGGGGTGCAGATACGCAGTATTTT
TRBD1	TRBV5-1	TRBJ1-1	.	CASRPGTGRTEAFF	TGCGCCAGCCGTCCCGGGACAGGTAGAACTGAAGCTTTCTTT
TRBD2	TRBV4-2	TRBJ2-3	.	CASSPGLAITDTQYF	TGTGCCAGCAGCCCGGGACTAGCGATCACAGATACGCAGTATTTT
TRBD1	TRBV27	TRBJ2-7	.	CASGHRTGVYEQYF	TGTGCCAGCGGACACAGGACAGGGGTTTACGAGCAGTACTTC
.	TRBV14	TRBJ2-7	.	CASSPSGDYYEQYF	TGTGCCAGCAGCCCTAGTGGCGATTACTACGAGCAGTACTTC